The 10 T cell receptor beta chains presented below share a single source sample, sequenced in a study of T cell responses to AZD1222 COVID-19 vaccine. The table came from immunoSEQ multiplex PCR; TCRdb's copy has only in-frame clones and leaves some out. Among 200,000 to 250,000 clones, about 95% were seen once, and the ten largest hold over 1.5%. The source was peripheral blood, collected 28 days after the second dose of the MenACWY control vaccine. These receptors all stem from an adult who received the MenACWY meningococcal vaccine as a control.

This sequence joins TRBV29-1 and TRBJ2-7; no firm D call. The CDR3 has 13 amino acids. V was trimmed by 4 bases and J by 2 bases, leaving 12 bases between them. CDR1 SQVTM and CDR2 ANQGSEA come from the germline V gene. The CDR3 DNA follows: TGCAGCGTTGTCCCGGGCAGGACCTACGAGCAGTACTTC. The encoded protein is CSVVPGRTYEQYF.

V gene TRBV7-8 combines with J gene TRBJ2-7; D is uncertain. CDR1 is SGHVS and CDR2 is FQNEAQ in the germline V gene. The CDR3 is 14 amino acids. V was trimmed by 1 base and J by 5 bases, leaving 12 bases between them. The CDR3 sequence: CASSLGSSLDEQYF. The CDR3 nucleotides are TGTGCCAGCAGCTTAGGAAGTAGTCTGGACGAGCAGTACTTC.

The V gene is TRBV11-1, the J gene TRBJ1-1, with D unresolved. Trimming took off 4 bases at V and 0 bases at J, with 6 bases between the two ends. The V gene's germline CDR1 is SGHAT and CDR2 FQDESV (reference sequence). The CDR3 covers 13 residues. In DNA, the CDR3 is TGTGCCAGCAGCTCTGGCATGAACACTGAAGCTTTCTTT. Protein sequence: CASSSGMNTEAFF. The variable domain in full, with the rest retrieved from reference TRBV11-1 and TRBJ1-1, is EAEVAQSPRYKITEKSQAVAFWCDPISGHATLYWYRQILGQGPELLVQFQDESVVDDSQLPKDRFSAERLKGVDSTLKIQPAELGDSAMYLCASSSGMNTEAFFGQGTRLTVV.

The genes are TRBV4-2 and TRBJ2-7, with 9 bases identical to TRBD1. The J segment lost 3 bases and the V segment lost 0 bases, leaving 3 bases of the junction unmatched. CDR1 is LGHNA and CDR2 is YNFKEQ in the germline V gene. This CDR3 has 15 amino acids. DNA for the CDR3: TGTGCCAGCAGCCAAGAGACAGGGGGAGGCTACGAGCAGTACTTC. Amino acids: CASSQETGGGYEQYF.

The genes are TRBV12-3 or TRBV12-4 and TRBJ2-7; no firm D call. V was cut by 5 bases and J by 2 bases, with 10 bases left in between. There are 13 residues in the CDR3. The CDR3 is CASSQIRTYEQYF. The DNA for the CDR3 is TGTGCCAGCAGTCAAATTAGAACCTACGAGCAGTACTTC.

In its sample, this clone was seen a few times. J is TRBJ2-7 and V is TRBV4-2, with D unresolved. CDR3 size: 15 residues. The V end lost 0 bases, the J end lost 2 bases, and 11 bases lay between the germline ends. Germline assignment: CDR1 LGHNA and CDR2 YNFKEQ. The chain's CDR3 is CASSQEDSKTYEQYF. The DNA of the CDR3 is TGTGCCAGCAGCCAAGAAGACTCTAAGACCTACGAGCAGTACTTC.

This sequence joins TRBV11-1 and TRBJ1-1; D not resolved. V gave up 5 bases and J gave up 6 bases, with 13 bases separating them. This CDR3 has 13 residues. Per germline, CDR1 SGHAT and CDR2 FQDESV (reference sequence). The CDR3 reads CASSPPGAAEAFF. The CDR3 DNA sequence: TGTGCCAGCAGCCCTCCAGGCGCGGCTGAAGCTTTCTTT.

The chain has TRBV6-2 or TRBV6-3 and TRBJ1-2; D ambiguous. CDR3 size: 16 residues. V lost 3 bases and J 6 bases, leaving 20 bases between the germline ends. Germline lookup yields CDR1 MNHEY and CDR2 SVGEGT. CDR3 region: CASSYLDWGGEDGYTF. CDR3 sequence (DNA): TGTGCCAGCAGTTATCTGGACTGGGGTGGAGAGGATGGCTACACCTTC.

The chain joins TRBV7-2 to TRBJ1-5, with 10 bases lining up with TRBD1. Germline V gives CDR1 SGHTA, CDR2 FQGNSA. V shed 1 base, J shed 6 bases, and the junction held 3 bases outside the gene matches. The CDR3 is 15 residues long. The CDR3 spells CASSLGTGGTQPQHF. CDR3 coding DNA: TGTGCCAGCAGCTTAGGGACAGGGGGGACTCAGCCCCAGCATTTT.

The chain uses TRBV27 and TRBJ2-7; perhaps TRBD2 as D (7 bases). Per germline, CDR1 MNHEY and CDR2 SMNVEV (reference sequence). This CDR3 is built from 15 residues. Trimming took off 2 bases at V and 2 bases at J, with 13 bases between the two ends. The CDR3 reads CASSLRGAPTYEQYF. The DNA for the CDR3 is TGTGCCAGCAGTTTACGGGGGGCTCCCACCTACGAGCAGTACTTC.